This passage covers 16 T cell receptor beta chains from one sample sequenced in a study of T cells in Graves' hyperthyroidism and ophthalmopathy. Authors of the study amplified TCR beta CDR3 regions from RNA transcripts. TCR CDR3 underwent first-round RT-PCR with the HTBI primer set. TCRdb redid the calling of the multiplex PCR reads with MiXCR, one entry per CDR3 protein. The sample holds approximately 380,000 distinct CDR3 sequences, about 18% seen once. What was sequenced was blood. These receptors originate from a man aged 18-30 years with Graves' ophthalmopathy.

This sequence joins TRBV6-2 or TRBV6-3 and TRBJ2-7; 8 bases line up with TRBD1. This CDR3 has 15 residues. J was trimmed by 4 bases and V by 7 bases; bases with no gene match: 12. Germline V gene lookup returns CDR1 MNHEY and CDR2 SVGEGT. DNA for the CDR3: TGTGCCAGCATAATTAGACAGGGGTCGTTGTACGAGCAGTACTTC. It encodes CASIIRQGSLYEQYF.

The table lists this clonotype with a few counts. This chain joins TRBV24-1 and TRBJ2-5; 10 positions match TRBD1. Trimming took 4 bases from V and 1 from J; bases not matched to a gene: 5. CDR1 is KGHDR, CDR2 SFDVKD, per germline. This CDR3 has 16 residues. CDR3 coding DNA: TGTGCCACCAGTGACACCGGGACAGGGGTCCAAGAGACCCAGTACTTC. It yields the protein CATSDTGTGVQETQYF.

This clonotype was counted many times. CDR3 sequence: CASSLPRAGYTF. The CDR3 DNA reads as TGTGCCAGCAGCTTACCCAGGGCCGGCTACACCTTC. This chain connects TRBV7-9 to TRBJ1-2, with a weak D call TRBD1 (5 bases). With 2 bases removed from V and 8 bases from J, the gap between germline ends came to 9 bases. Germline loops: CDR1 SEHNR, CDR2 FQNEAQ (reference sequence). The CDR3 has 12 amino acids.

This clonotype was picked up a small number of times. V gene TRBV3-1 combines with J gene TRBJ2-7; 11 nucleotides align to TRBD2. The V gene end was trimmed by 4 bases and the J gene end by 1 base; junction bases not matched to a gene: 9. The CDR3 extends over 17 amino acids. The germline CDR1 and CDR2 sequences are LGHDT and YNNKEL (reference sequence). CDR3 sequence (DNA): TGTGCCAGCAGCCTCACCCCAACTAGCGGGGGATCCTACGAGCAGTACTTC. As protein: CASSLTPTSGGSYEQYF.

This clonotype was found many times. J is TRBJ2-7 and V is TRBV7-8; D is unclear. Germline V lookup: CDR1 SGHVS, CDR2 FQNEAQ. The ends were cut back, 5 bases at V and 2 bases at J, with 10 bases in the middle. The CDR3 extends over 13 amino acids. CDR3 in amino acids: CASSQGRTYEQYF. The CDR3 nucleotides read TGTGCCAGCAGCCAAGGACGGACCTACGAGCAGTACTTC.

Ten or more counts support this clonotype. V and J are TRBV6-1 and TRBJ1-1; D perhaps matches TRBD1 (5 bases). CDR3 length equals 14 residues. In germline, CDR1 is MNHNS, CDR2 SASEGT. Trimming removed 5 bases from V and 4 bases from J, with 14 bases in between. CDR3 region: CASSLYGGGTEAFF. The CDR3 DNA is TGTGCCAGCAGTTTATATGGGGGAGGCACTGAAGCTTTCTTT.

The chain combines TRBV2 with TRBJ2-2; 9 nucleotides agree with TRBD2. With V trimmed by 6 bases and J by 6 bases, 11 bases remained unmatched. CDR1 is SNHLY and CDR2 is FYNNEI in the germline V gene. The length of the CDR3 is 16 residues. The CDR3 protein is CASSWAGLASPGELFF. The CDR3 bases are TGTGCCAGCAGCTGGGCGGGACTAGCCTCCCCCGGGGAGCTGTTTTTT.

The gene calls are TRBV7-3 and TRBJ2-2, with TRBD2 as a possible D gene (6 bases). The V gene's germline CDR1 is SGHTA and CDR2 FQGTGA. This CDR3 region has 15 residues. Trimming removed 5 bases from V and 0 bases from J, with 10 bases in between. In nucleotides, the CDR3 is TGTGCCAGCAGCCCGGGGGTCTCGAACACCGGGGAGCTGTTTTTT. It translates to CASSPGVSNTGELFF.

V usage is TRBV7-9 and J usage is TRBJ2-7, with TRBD2 matching 8 bases. Germline-derived CDR1 and CDR2 are SEHNR and FQNEAQ (reference sequence). The CDR3 length is 14 residues. V dropped 6 bases and J dropped 6; count of bases not matched to a gene: 10. This CDR3 reads CASSSGRGASEQYF. CDR3 bases: TGTGCCAGCAGTTCCGGGCGGGGGGCCAGCGAGCAGTACTTC.

The V call is TRBV4-1, the J call TRBJ2-7; maybe TRBD1 (6 bases). Germline V gene sequence: CDR1 MGHRA, CDR2 YSYEKL. CDR3 size: 15 residues. V was pared by 2 bases and J by 3 bases, with 14 bases between. The CDR3 region is CASSQQWGQGYEQYF. CDR3 DNA sequence: TGCGCCAGCAGCCAACAGTGGGGGCAGGGCTACGAGCAGTACTTC.

This clonotype occurred a few times. The chain employs TRBV18 and TRBJ2-7, with D unclear. V lost 3 bases and J lost 1, with 16 bases in between. The CDR3 runs to 16 residues. Germline lookup yields CDR1 KGHSH and CDR2 LQKENI. The CDR3 region is CASSPDLPSLSYEQYF. The CDR3 nucleotides read TGTGCCAGCTCACCTGACTTGCCCAGCTTGTCCTACGAGCAGTACTTC.

V is TRBV3-1 and J is TRBJ2-5; the match to TRBD2 covers 13 bases. The CDR3 extends over 19 amino acids. V gave up 2 bases and J gave up 4 bases; unmatched junction bases: 13. Germline CDR1 LGHDT, CDR2 YNNKEL (reference sequence). As DNA, the CDR3 is TGTGCCAGCAGCCAATTACTAGCGGGGGGGAATGTCTACGGAGAGACCCAGTACTTC. Residues: CASSQLLAGGNVYGETQYF.

This clonotype was counted a few times. The chain couples TRBV7-3 to TRBJ2-7; 16 nucleotides line up with TRBD2. Germline assignment: CDR1 SGHTA and CDR2 FQGTGA. V gave up 5 bases and J gave up 6 bases; unmatched junction bases: 10. This CDR3 spans 17 amino acids. CDR3: CASSETGTSGGASEQYF. The CDR3 nucleotides read TGTGCCAGCAGCGAAACCGGGACTAGCGGGGGGGCCTCCGAGCAGTACTTC.

V and J are TRBV6-1 and TRBJ1-2; D gene ambiguous. This CDR3 region has 12 residues. V lost 3 bases to trimming and J lost 5 bases, with 7 bases between them. The V gene's germline CDR1 is MNHNS and CDR2 SASEGT. The CDR3: CASSDFEYGYTF. CDR3 DNA sequence: TGTGCCAGCAGTGATTTTGAATATGGCTACACCTTC.

This clonotype was recorded at least ten times. The chain carries TRBV20-1 and TRBJ2-3; D ambiguous. Germline V gene lookup returns CDR1 DFQATT and CDR2 SNEGSKA (reference sequence). V lost 3 bases, J lost 1 base, and 11 bases lay in between. This CDR3 contains 14 residues. This chain's CDR3 is CSASRAGGTDTQYF. In nucleotides, the CDR3 is TGCAGTGCTAGTAGGGCTGGTGGCACAGATACGCAGTATTTT.

A word on this clonotype: This may come from a read error, since a much larger clone is one base off. V usage is TRBV18 and J usage is TRBJ2-3; D is perhaps TRBD2 (5 bases). In germline, CDR1 is KGHSH, CDR2 LQKENI. The V end lost 8 bases, the J end lost 2 bases, and 11 bases lay between the germline ends. CDR3 length: 13 amino acids. CDR3: CASPTRDTDTQYF. The CDR3 DNA is TGTGCCAGCCCAACCCGGGACACAGATACGCAGTATTTT.